These T cell receptor beta chains were read from a single sample in a study of cytomegalovirus exposure and HLA in healthy donors. Here immunoSEQ multiplex PCR was the method, and the copy in TCRdb shows in-frame clones only, minus some. Of fewer than 200,000 clones in the sample, about 72% were seen once. Sequencing input: PBMCs. The receptor set was obtained from a man aged 55 to 69 in good health and CMV-seronegative. Each CDR3 is given with its conserved first and last residue. Each record gives: D gene, clone size, V gene, J gene, CDR3 DNA, CDR3 protein. The D gene is left open where the match is weak. A row's size may be missing; if present it is once, few, many or a size class.

>TRBD2|once|TRBV11-2|TRBJ2-5
TGTGCCAGCAGCCGCGGGGGGCAAGAGACCCAGTACTTC
CASSRGGQETQYF
>TRBD2|few|TRBV5-4|TRBJ2-5
TGTGCCAGCAGCTTGGGGGGTGGGAGGGCCATCCAAGAGACCCAGTACTTC
CASSLGGGRAIQETQYF
>NA|NA|TRBV9|TRBJ2-5
TGTGCCAGCAGCGTAGGAGCGGATACTCAGGAGACCCAGTACTTC
CASSVGADTQETQYF
>NA|NA|TRBV9|TRBJ1-2
TGTGCCAGCAGCCCGGGACCTGGGGGGTATGGCTACACCTTC
CASSPGPGGYGYTF
>NA|NA|TRBV2|TRBJ2-1
TGTGCCAGCAGTGAAGACAGTTCCTACAATGAGCAGTTCTTC
CASSEDSSYNEQFF
>NA|once|TRBV19|TRBJ2-7
TGTGCCAGTAGTATGAATTACGGCGGCTTGGCCTACGAGCAGTACTTC
CASSMNYGGLAYEQYF
>TRBD2|NA|TRBV7-2|TRBJ2-1
TGTGCCAGCAGCCCACATAGCGGGAGAACCTACAATGAGCAGTTCTTC
CASSPHSGRTYNEQFF
>TRBD2|NA|TRBV7-9|TRBJ2-2
TGTGCCAGCAGCTTACTAGCGGGGGGGCCCGGGGAGCTGTTTTTT
CASSLLAGGPGELFF
>TRBD2|NA|TRBV2|TRBJ2-3
TGTGCCAGCAGTGAAGGAGCGGGAGTTTTTTATACGCAGTATTTT
CASSEGAGVFYTQYF
>NA|once|TRBV27|TRBJ2-5
TGTGCCAGCAGTCAGGGTTCAGGGGAGACCCAGTACTTC
CASSQGSGETQYF
>TRBD2|NA|TRBV27|TRBJ2-1
TGTGCCAGCAGGCCCCCCGGGACTAGGGGCTATAATGAGCAGTTCTTC
CASRPPGTRGYNEQFF
>NA|NA|TRBV7-2|TRBJ2-5
TGTGCCAGCAGCTTAACTAGGAAAGAGACCCAGTACTTC
CASSLTRKETQYF
>TRBD2|few|TRBV19|TRBJ2-1
TGTGCCAGTAGCCTAGCGGGAGGGACGACAAATGAGCAGTTCTTC
CASSLAGGTTNEQFF
>NA|few|TRBV19|TRBJ2-7
TGTGCCAGTAGCTCAGCTAGCGTGGGCTCCTACGAGCAGTACTTC
CASSSASVGSYEQYF
>NA|once|TRBV29-1|TRBJ2-3
TGCAGCGTTGATCCTGGCACAGATACGCAGTATTTT
CSVDPGTDTQYF
>NA|NA|TRBV9|TRBJ1-3
TGTGCCAGCAGCGTAGACCCGGCAGGACTACGCACCATATATTTT
CASSVDPAGLRTIYF
>NA|NA|TRBV29-1|TRBJ2-7
TGCAGCGTTGACGGAGGGCCAACCCCCTACGAGCAGTACTTC
CSVDGGPTPYEQYF
>NA|NA|TRBV28|TRBJ1-4
TGTGCCAGCAGTCCGTCGGGGGGCTGGGATGAAAAACTGTTTTTT
CASSPSGGWDEKLFF
>TRBD2|NA|TRBV15|TRBJ2-7
TGTGCCACCAGCGCAGGACTAGCGGGAGGCCTCGAGCAGTACTTC
CATSAGLAGGLEQYF
>NA|few|TRBV7-2|TRBJ2-7
TGTGCCAGCAGCTTAGGGGCAGGGTTGGAGTACGAGCAGTACTTC
CASSLGAGLEYEQYF
>TRBD1|NA|TRBV19|TRBJ1-1
TGTGCCAGTGGAAACAGGGGGAAGGACACTGAAGCTTTCTTT
CASGNRGKDTEAFF
>NA|NA|TRBV9|TRBJ2-7
TGTGCCAGCAGCGTAGGCAGTCTCTCCTACGAGCAGTACTTC
CASSVGSLSYEQYF
>TRBD2|NA|TRBV7-9|TRBJ2-3
TGTGCCAGCAGCCCATCTCTAGCGGGAGAAACAGATACGCAGTATTTT
CASSPSLAGETDTQYF
>TRBD1|NA|TRBV2|TRBJ2-7
TGTGCCAGCAGTTTGGAGTGGACAGGCAACTACGAGCAGTACTTC
CASSLEWTGNYEQYF
>TRBD2|NA|TRBV2|TRBJ2-5
TGTGCCAGCCAGGGACTAGCGGGATTTAGAGAGACCCAGTACTTC
CASQGLAGFRETQYF
>TRBD1|NA|TRBV2|TRBJ1-3
TGTGCCAGCAGTGAAGGCGTGACAGGGAACACCATATATTTT
CASSEGVTGNTIYF
>TRBD1|NA|TRBV6-5|TRBJ1-2
TGTGCCAGCAGGTCTACAGTGGACAGGGGATATGGCTACACCTTC
CASRSTVDRGYGYTF
>TRBD1|NA|TRBV29-1|TRBJ1-1
TGCAGCGTCCGGGGGACAGGGCAGGTTGAAGCTTTCTTT
CSVRGTGQVEAFF
>TRBD2|NA|TRBV7-2|TRBJ2-1
TGTGCCAGCAGTCCCCGACTAGCGGGAAACAATGAGCAGTTCTTC
CASSPRLAGNNEQFF
>NA|NA|TRBV29-1|TRBJ1-4
TGCAGCGTCACCCGACAGGCTAATGAAAAACTGTTTTTT
CSVTRQANEKLFF
>NA|NA|TRBV9|TRBJ1-1
TGTGCCAGCAGTGAGGTGACAGGGAACACTGAAGCTTTCTTT
CASSEVTGNTEAFF
>NA|few|TRBV19|TRBJ1-5
TGTGCCAGTAGTATTCATGGACAGAATCCCTTTAGCAATCAGCCCCAGCATTTT
CASSIHGQNPFSNQPQHF
>TRBD2|NA|TRBV10-3|TRBJ2-7
TGTGCCATCAGTCTTCGGTCTAGCGGGAATAGCGAGCAGTACTTC
CAISLRSSGNSEQYF
>NA|NA|TRBV25-1|TRBJ2-5
TGTGCCAGTAGAGAAGAGACCCAGTACTTC
CASREETQYF
>NA|few|TRBV9|TRBJ2-7
TGTGCCAGCAGCGTAGGCATAGGGAGCTCCTACGAGCAGTACTTC
CASSVGIGSSYEQYF
>TRBD1|NA|TRBV7-9|TRBJ1-6
TGTGCCAGCAGGGGGACAGGGGTTAATTCACCCCTCCACTTT
CASRGTGVNSPLHF
>TRBD1|NA|TRBV5-1|TRBJ1-1
TGCGCCAGCAGATACCGGGACAGGACCATGAACACTGAAGCTTTCTTT
CASRYRDRTMNTEAFF
>TRBD1|NA|TRBV9|TRBJ2-1
TGTGCCAGCAGCGTGAACAGGGGGCGGGGTGAGCAGTTCTTC
CASSVNRGRGEQFF